A single sample gave rise to the 14 T cell receptor beta chains below, sequenced in a study of a mutant IDH1 vaccine in newly diagnosed glioma. Sample time point: baseline, week 1 (first vaccination visit). Treatment here: pre-vaccination baseline after standard-of-care therapy. Clones were sequenced by immunoSEQ multiplex PCR, and TCRdb holds only the in-frame ones, with some missing. The table lists about 100,000 clones, 80% of them singletons. Sequencing used PBMCs, obtained from a glioma patient treated with radiotherapy, temozolomide or both. The origin of the receptors is a man aged 35-49 years with glioma.

The chain links TRBV9 to TRBJ2-2; 8 nucleotides line up with TRBD2. Germline V gene lookup returns CDR1 SGDLS and CDR2 YYNGEE. This CDR3 region has 17 residues. Unmatched junction bases numbered 7, after V lost 1 base and J lost 2 bases. The CDR3 DNA is TGTGCCAGCAGCGTATACCTAGCGGGCACTAACACCGGGGAGCTGTTTTTT. Translation: CASSVYLAGTNTGELFF.

The V and J genes are TRBV5-1 and TRBJ2-5; perhaps D is TRBD1 or TRBD2 (6 bases each). This CDR3 is built from 16 residues. V was cut by 4 bases and J by 1 base, with 17 bases left in between. Germline loops: CDR1 SGHRS, CDR2 YFSETQ. CDR3 DNA sequence: TGCGCCAGCAGCAGCCGCGTGAAGGGGGGCCAAGAGACCCAGTACTTC. The encoded protein is CASSSRVKGGQETQYF. Full variable domain (missing parts from reference TRBV5-1 and TRBJ2-5): KAGVTQTPRYLIKTRGQQVTLSCSPISGHRSVSWYQQTPGQGLQFLFEYFSETQRNKGNFPGRFSGRQFSNSRSEMNVSTLELGDSALYLCASSSRVKGGQETQYFGPGTRLLVL.

The rearrangement links TRBV27 to TRBJ2-3; 9 nucleotides match TRBD2. The V and J ends lost 8 bases and 1 base, in that order; junction bases with no gene match: 16. CDR1 MNHEY and CDR2 SMNVEV come from the germline V gene (reference sequence). The CDR3 has 18 amino acids. The DNA for the CDR3 is TGTGCCAGCCGACCTTTCGCTAGCGGGATGGGGGGCACAGATACGCAGTATTTT. Amino acid sequence: CASRPFASGMGGTDTQYF.

The chain is built from TRBV6-5 and TRBJ1-2; D remains unclear. This CDR3 is built from 15 residues. Germline V CDR1 and CDR2: MNHEY, SVGAGI. Trimming removed 5 bases at V and 2 bases at J, with 15 bases between. The CDR3 DNA follows: TGTGCCAGCAGTACCTTTCGTACCGGCAACTATGGCTACACCTTC. Residues: CASSTFRTGNYGYTF.

This clone came up once. The CDR3 is CASSLVGTGYCYF. In nucleotides, the CDR3 is TGTGCCAGCAGTTTGGTAGGGACAGGGTATTGTTACTTC. The V call is TRBV28, the J call TRBJ2-4, with TRBD1 matching over 9 bases. The V and J ends lost 3 bases and 16 bases, in that order; junction bases with no gene match: 10. The CDR3 length is 13 residues. CDR1 and CDR2 (germline): MDHEN, SYDVKM.

This clone has a handful of counts. The chain employs TRBV18 and TRBJ1-4; D unresolved. Trimming removed 3 bases at V and 13 bases at J, with 12 bases between. The CDR3 consists of 12 residues. CDR1 and CDR2 from the germline V gene are KGHSH and LQKENI. CDR3 loop: CASSPDDRGLFF. CDR3 nucleotides: TGTGCCAGCTCACCGGATGACCGAGGACTGTTTTTT.

This chain uses TRBV30 with TRBJ1-2; D unresolved. Germline V gives CDR1 GTSNPN, CDR2 SVGIG (reference sequence). V was shortened by 5 bases and J by 2 bases, with 12 bases between the two germline ends. The CDR3 runs to 13 residues. The CDR3 DNA sequence: TGTGCCTGGTGTCCCACAGCGAACTATGGCTACACCTTC. It translates to CAWCPTANYGYTF.

The V call is TRBV6-1, the J call TRBJ1-2, with D unclear. There are 12 residues in the CDR3. Trimming pared 2 bases from V and 1 base from J, leaving 2 bases between. Germline V gene data show CDR1 as MNHNS and CDR2 as SASEGT. In DNA form, the CDR3 reads TGTGCCAGCAGTGAATTTAACTATGGCTACACCTTC. It specifies CASSEFNYGYTF.

The chain couples TRBV29-1 to TRBJ1-2, with TRBD1 matching over 9 bases. The CDR3 is 16 residues long. V lost 3 bases and J lost 4; bases outside the gene matches: 12. Germline CDR1 SQVTM, CDR2 ANQGSEA. This chain's CDR3 is CSVDPQGQGLAYGYTF. As DNA, the CDR3 is TGCAGCGTTGACCCTCAGGGACAGGGCCTTGCCTATGGCTACACCTTC.

The CDR3 DNA reads as TGTGCCAGCAGGGAACTAGGAGATACGCAGTATTTT. Its translation is CASRELGDTQYF. The chain has TRBV7-2 and TRBJ2-3; tentative D call: TRBD2 (5 bases). This CDR3 has 12 residues. V lost 6 bases and J lost 5, with 9 bases in between. The germline gives CDR1 SGHTA, CDR2 FQGNSA.

The rearrangement links TRBV30 to TRBJ1-5; weak D call: TRBD1 (5 bases). The CDR3 contains 13 residues. Trimming took off 1 base at V and 6 bases at J, with 10 bases between the two ends. Per germline, CDR1 GTSNPN and CDR2 SVGIG (reference sequence). CDR3 nucleotide sequence: TGTGCCTGGAGTGGCCAGGGAAGTCAGCCCCAGCATTTT. Translating gives CAWSGQGSQPQHF.

The V and J genes are TRBV5-6 and TRBJ2-5, with 9 bases aligning to TRBD1. The tail of the sequence fits TRBJ2-7 better, so the J call may be wrong. This CDR3 is built from 15 residues. CDR1 and CDR2 (germline): SGHDT, YYEEEE. The CDR3 reads CASSGQGSPSYEQYF. DNA of the CDR3: TGTGCCAGCAGCGGACAGGGGTCCCCCTCCTACGAGCAGTACTTC.

The CDR3 bases are TGTGCCAGCAGCCCAACGGGGGTTGGCGAGCAGTACTTC. Protein: CASSPTGVGEQYF. The chain recombines TRBV7-3 with TRBJ2-7; D perhaps matches TRBD2 (6 bases). Germline V gene sequence: CDR1 SGHTA, CDR2 FQGTGA. The CDR3 is 13 amino acids. V was pared by 5 bases and J by 6 bases, with 14 bases between.

J is TRBJ1-2 and V is TRBV29-1, with a tentative D call TRBD1 (6 bases). Germline V gene lookup returns CDR1 SQVTM and CDR2 ANQGSEA. Trimming removed 4 bases from V and 2 bases from J, with 17 bases in between. The CDR3 length is 15 residues. CDR3 nucleotide sequence: TGCAGCGTTGCCTTGGGAGGAGGGGGAAACTATGGCTACACCTTC. Amino acids: CSVALGGGGNYGYTF.